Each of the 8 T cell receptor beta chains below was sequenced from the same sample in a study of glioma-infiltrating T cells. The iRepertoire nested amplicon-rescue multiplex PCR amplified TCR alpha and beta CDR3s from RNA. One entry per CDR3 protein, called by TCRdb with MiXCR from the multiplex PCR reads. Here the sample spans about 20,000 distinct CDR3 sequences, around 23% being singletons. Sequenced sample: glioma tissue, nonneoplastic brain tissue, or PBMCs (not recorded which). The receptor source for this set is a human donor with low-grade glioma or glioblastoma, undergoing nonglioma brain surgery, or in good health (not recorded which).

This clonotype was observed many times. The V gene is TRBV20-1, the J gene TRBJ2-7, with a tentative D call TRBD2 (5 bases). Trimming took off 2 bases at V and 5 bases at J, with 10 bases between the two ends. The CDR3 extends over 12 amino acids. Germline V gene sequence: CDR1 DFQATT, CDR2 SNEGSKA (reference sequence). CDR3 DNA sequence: TGCAGTGCTAGAAAGCGGTTCGACGAGCAGTACTTC. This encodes CSARKRFDEQYF.

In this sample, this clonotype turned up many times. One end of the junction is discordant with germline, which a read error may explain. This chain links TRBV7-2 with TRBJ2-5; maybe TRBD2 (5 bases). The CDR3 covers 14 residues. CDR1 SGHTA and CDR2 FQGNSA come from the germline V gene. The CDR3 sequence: CARSLGGRQETQYF. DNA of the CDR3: TGTGCCCGCAGCTTAGGCGGGCGCCAAGAGACCCAGTACTTC.

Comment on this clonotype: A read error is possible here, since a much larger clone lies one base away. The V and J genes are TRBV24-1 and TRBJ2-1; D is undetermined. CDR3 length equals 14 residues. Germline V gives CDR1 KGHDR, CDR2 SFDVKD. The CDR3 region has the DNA TGTGCCACCAGTGACCCCTCTAGGACGAATGAGCGGTTCTTC. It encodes CATSDPSRTNERFF.

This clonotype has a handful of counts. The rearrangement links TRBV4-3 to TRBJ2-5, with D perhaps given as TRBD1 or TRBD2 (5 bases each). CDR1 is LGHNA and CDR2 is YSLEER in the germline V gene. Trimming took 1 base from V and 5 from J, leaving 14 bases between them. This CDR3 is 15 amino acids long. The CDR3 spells CASSQGDSRGETQYF. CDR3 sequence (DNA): TGCGCCAGCAGCCAAGGAGACAGCCGAGGGGAGACCCAGTACTTC.

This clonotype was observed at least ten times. CDR3 loop: CASSLRLGIPWTDTQYF. In nucleotides, the CDR3 is TGTGCCAGCAGCCTCCGATTGGGTATCCCGTGGACAGATACGCAGTATTTT. The V call is TRBV7-2, the J call TRBJ2-3; no clear D. Germline values: CDR1 SGHTA, CDR2 FQGNSA. This CDR3 has 17 amino acids. V was clipped by 5 bases and J by 3 bases, with 21 bases between them.

This CDR3 reads CASSLAGGGNNEQFF. In nucleotides, the CDR3 is TGTGCCAGCAGTTTAGCGGGCGGGGGGAACAATGAGCAGTTCTTC. The V gene is TRBV12-3 or TRBV12-4, the J gene TRBJ2-1, with 8 bases identical to TRBD2. The V and J ends lost 0 bases and 5 bases, in that order; junction bases with no gene match: 3. The CDR3 is 15 residues long.

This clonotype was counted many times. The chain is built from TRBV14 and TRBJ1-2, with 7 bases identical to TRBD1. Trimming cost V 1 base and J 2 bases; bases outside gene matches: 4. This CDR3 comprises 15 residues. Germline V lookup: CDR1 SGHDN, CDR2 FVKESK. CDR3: CASSQVGQANYGYTF. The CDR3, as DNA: TGTGCCAGCAGCCAAGTCGGACAGGCGAACTATGGCTACACCTTC.

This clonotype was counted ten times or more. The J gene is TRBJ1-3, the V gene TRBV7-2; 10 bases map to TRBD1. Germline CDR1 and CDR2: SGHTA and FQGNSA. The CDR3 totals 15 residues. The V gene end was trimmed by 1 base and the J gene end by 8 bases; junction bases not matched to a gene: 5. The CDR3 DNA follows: TGTGCCAGCAGCTTAGTGGGGACAGGGGTGGACACCATATATTTT. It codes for CASSLVGTGVDTIYF.